This T cell receptor (beta chain) was profiled in a study of early T cells in non-severe SARS-CoV-2 infection. From germline, CDR1 is LGHDT and CDR2 YNNKEL (reference sequence). The CDR3 contains 14 residues. Losses at the gene ends were 2 bases for V and 8 bases for J; bases not matched to a gene: 7. This clonotype came up many times. TCRdb re-called the 5' RACE reads through MiXCR, storing one row per CDR3 protein. This table has tens of thousands of distinct CDR3 sequences, 3.9% appearing once. The chain combines TRBV3-1 with TRBJ1-2; 8 bases line up with TRBD1. Sequencing used whole blood. The sequence derives from an adult who was a healthcare worker with PCR-confirmed SARS-CoV-2 infection or an uninfected control (not recorded which). For the CDR3, the DNA is TGTGCCAGCAGCCAATGGCAGGGGGCGCAGGGCTACACCTTC. Protein product: CASSQWQGAQGYTF.